Detailed here is one T cell receptor beta chain. Its antigen is not known. The data stem from a study of T cell responses to AZD1222 COVID-19 vaccine. Looked up from germline, CDR1 is WSHSY and CDR2 is SAAADI. CDR3 length equals 16 residues. The trim removed 0 bases at V and 5 bases at J, leaving 10 bases unmatched. The repertoire was sequenced with immunoSEQ multiplex PCR; TCRdb's copy has only in-frame clones and lacks some. The repertoire holds 90,000 to 110,000 clones, with about nine tenths as singletons. Study outcomes and limitations: Clonal diversity may have been underestimated in mostly white British donors. Receipt of two AZD1222 doses was followed by a rise in Spike-specific TCR breadth and depth.

This material consisted of peripheral blood, taken on day 0 of AZD1222 vaccination. This chain uses TRBV10-2 with TRBJ2-7, with TRBD1 matching 7 bases. The receptor comes from an adult in good health. The CDR3 loop reads CASSESTGRGIDEQYF. The CDR3 region has the DNA TGCGCCAGCAGTGAGTCGACGGGCAGGGGGATCGACGAGCAGTACTTC.